This passage covers 30 T cell receptor beta chains from one sample sequenced in a study of T cell changes during pregnancy in multiple sclerosis. Repertoires were generated with immunoSEQ multiplex PCR, while TCRdb's copy carries only in-frame clones and drops some. Altogether 60,000 or so clones are present, 92% being singletons, with the ten largest covering 0.75% to 0.95%. The specimen was peripheral blood, collected in the first trimester of pregnancy. These receptor sequences come from a female donor with multiple sclerosis, enrolled in a pregnancy study.

The count of this clone is one. The rearrangement uses TRBV10-1 and TRBJ2-7, with 7 bases matching TRBD1. The CDR3 length is 13 residues. CDR1 and CDR2 (germline): WNHNN, SYGVQD (reference sequence). Trimming cost V 9 bases and J 10 bases; bases outside gene matches: 15. The CDR3 nucleotides are TGCGCCAGTACCGGCACAGGGGCGCCCAGTCAGTACTTC. Its protein is CASTGTGAPSQYF.

This chain uses TRBV20-1 with TRBJ2-3; 7 positions agree with TRBD2. CDR1 DFQATT and CDR2 SNEGSKA come from the germline V gene (reference sequence). The CDR3 sequence is 11 residues long. V lost 3 bases, J lost 7 bases, and 1 base stayed unmatched. The CDR3 is CSARGGNTQYF. The DNA for the CDR3 is TGCAGTGCTAGGGGGGGGAATACGCAGTATTTT.

This chain joins TRBV6-5 and TRBJ1-4, with 8 nucleotides matching TRBD1. Looked up from germline, CDR1 is MNHEY and CDR2 is SVGAGI. This CDR3 is 14 amino acids long. V trimming: 0 bases; J trimming: 11 bases; junction bases outside the gene matches: 5. CDR3 sequence (DNA): TGTGCCAGCAGTTACTCTGGACAGGGTGGGAAACTGTTTTTT. Protein: CASSYSGQGGKLFF.

The genes are TRBV4-3 and TRBJ1-2, with 7 nucleotides matching TRBD1. This CDR3 is built from 20 residues. Germline CDR1 LGHNA, CDR2 YSLEER. Trimming at V came to 1 base and at J to 4 bases, leaving 21 bases not matched to a gene. CDR3 sequence reads: CASSQGLDQGELLRSYGYTF. In nucleotides, the CDR3 is TGCGCCAGCAGCCAAGGTCTAGATCAGGGGGAACTATTGAGAAGCTATGGCTACACCTTC.

The chain uses TRBV15 and TRBJ1-2; tentative D call: TRBD1 (5 bases). V was pared by 0 bases and J by 8 bases, with 19 bases between. CDR1 and CDR2 (germline): LNHNV, YYDKDF (reference sequence). The length of the CDR3 is 16 residues. This CDR3 is CATSRDKDGDLRGYTF. The CDR3 coding sequence is TGTGCCACCAGCAGAGATAAGGACGGGGACTTGCGCGGCTACACCTTC.

V gene TRBV30 combines with J gene TRBJ2-3, with 10 bases lining up with TRBD1. Germline loops: CDR1 GTSNPN, CDR2 SVGIG (reference sequence). The CDR3 has 15 residues. Losses at the gene ends were 2 bases for V and 3 bases for J; bases not matched to a gene: 5. The CDR3 bases are TGTGCCTGGAGTTGGACAGGGGGGAAGACAGATACGCAGTATTTT. It specifies CAWSWTGGKTDTQYF.

CDR3 nucleotides: TGTGCCAGCAGCTCTAGACAGGGTGTCGATGGCTACACCTTC. Translation: CASSSRQGVDGYTF. The chain couples TRBV7-2 to TRBJ1-2; 7 bases line up with TRBD1. The CDR3 contains 14 residues. The germline gives CDR1 SGHTA, CDR2 FQGNSA. V was clipped by 4 bases and J by 6 bases; unmatched bases: 8.

The J gene is TRBJ1-1, the V gene TRBV11-2; possible D gene TRBD1, 5 bases. Trimming cost V 4 bases and J 2 bases, with 14 bases left between them. This CDR3 is built from 15 residues. CDR1 is SGHAT and CDR2 is FQNNGV in the germline V gene. Here the CDR3 DNA reads TGTGCCAGCAGCTCGTGGGGCCAGGGAAACACTGAAGCTTTCTTT. Its translation: CASSSWGQGNTEAFF.

The chain has TRBV5-1 and TRBJ1-4; tentative D call: TRBD1 (5 bases). Trimming took off 5 bases at V and 3 bases at J, with 17 bases between the two ends. The germline V gene encodes CDR1 SGHRS and CDR2 YFSETQ. The CDR3 runs to 16 residues. In DNA form, the CDR3 reads TGCGCCAGCAGATTCGGGGGAACGGCTGCTAATGAAAAACTGTTTTTT. Translating it yields CASRFGGTAANEKLFF.

This clone has a single count. The genes are TRBV6-1 and TRBJ2-1; 10 bases map to TRBD2. The germline gives CDR1 MNHNS, CDR2 SASEGT. The CDR3 contains 13 residues. V was clipped by 3 bases and J by 14 bases; unmatched bases: 7. This CDR3 is CASSDWLAGDKFF. DNA of the CDR3: TGTGCCAGCAGTGACTGGCTAGCGGGGGACAAGTTCTTC.

The chain carries TRBV19 and TRBJ1-3, with no clear D. V was cut by 7 bases and J by 2 bases, with 9 bases left in between. The germline CDR1 and CDR2 sequences are LNHDA and SQIVND (reference sequence). The CDR3 is 13 amino acids. The CDR3 nucleotides are TGTGCCAGTAACAGAGATCCTGGAAACACCATATATTTT. It yields the protein CASNRDPGNTIYF.

V and J are TRBV6-1 and TRBJ2-2; D may be TRBD1 (6 bases). Germline-derived CDR1 and CDR2 are MNHNS and SASEGT. With 4 bases removed from V and 2 bases from J, the gap between germline ends came to 14 bases. This CDR3 comprises 16 residues. The CDR3 DNA sequence: TGTGCCAGCAGTGCCCTTGGGGGCAGAAACACCGGGGAGCTGTTTTTT. Translation: CASSALGGRNTGELFF.

This chain joins TRBV30 and TRBJ2-3; 10 nucleotides match TRBD2. This CDR3 region has 15 residues. Germline loops: CDR1 GTSNPN, CDR2 SVGIG (reference sequence). V dropped 3 bases and J dropped 1; count of bases not matched to a gene: 4. Here the CDR3 DNA reads TGTGCCTGGAGACTGGGGACTAGCGGCACAGATACGCAGTATTTT. Translating gives CAWRLGTSGTDTQYF.

The chain combines TRBV19 with TRBJ1-2, with a tentative D call TRBD1 (6 bases). The CDR3 totals 13 residues. V was cut by 4 bases and J by 6 bases, with 12 bases left in between. Germline loops: CDR1 LNHDA, CDR2 SQIVND (reference sequence). CDR3 in DNA: TGTGCCAGTAGTAGACCTACAGGGAATGGCTACACCTTC. Translated: CASSRPTGNGYTF. The full variable domain, completed using reference TRBV19 and TRBJ1-2, is DGGITQSPKYLFRKEGQNVTLSCEQNLNHDAMYWYRQDPGQGLRLIYYSQIVNDFQKGDIAEGYSVSREKKESFPLTVTSAQKNPTAFYLCASSRPTGNGYTFGSGTRLTVV.

The chain joins TRBV10-3 to TRBJ2-2; D perhaps matches TRBD1 (7 bases). Germline V gene data show CDR1 as ENHRY and CDR2 as SYGVKD. The CDR3 spans 15 residues. Between the trimmed V and J ends, which lost 4 bases and 5 bases, there was a span of 14 bases. This CDR3 is CAISVKGAGTGELFF. CDR3 DNA: TGTGCCATCAGTGTTAAGGGGGCGGGGACCGGGGAGCTGTTTTTT.

This chain uses TRBV7-3 with TRBJ1-1, with a tentative D call TRBD1 (5 bases). Per germline, CDR1 SGHTA and CDR2 FQGTGA. Trimming pared 3 bases from V and 2 bases from J, leaving 10 bases between. The CDR3 totals 14 residues. The CDR3 protein is CASSLLGANTEAFF. The CDR3 nucleotides read TGTGCCAGCAGCTTGTTAGGGGCCAACACTGAAGCTTTCTTT.

This chain connects TRBV4-1 to TRBJ1-2; 10 bases are a match to TRBD1. CDR3 length: 16 residues. V lost 1 base and J lost 7; bases outside the gene matches: 9. Germline V gene sequence: CDR1 MGHRA, CDR2 YSYEKL. The CDR3 here is CASSQGPTGGFSGYTF. The CDR3 DNA sequence: TGCGCCAGCAGCCAAGGGCCGACAGGGGGCTTCTCTGGCTACACCTTC.

The V call is TRBV6-5, the J call TRBJ1-1, with a tentative D call TRBD1 (5 bases). V shed 4 bases and J shed 7 bases, with 10 bases lying between them. This CDR3 region has 12 residues. The V gene's germline CDR1 is MNHEY and CDR2 SVGAGI. The DNA for the CDR3 is TGTGCCAGCAGTTCGGAGGGGAGTGAAGCTTTCTTT. Translated: CASSSEGSEAFF.

The V call is TRBV4-3, the J call TRBJ2-3, with 12 bases identical to TRBD2. The CDR3 consists of 18 residues. Germline lookup yields CDR1 LGHNA and CDR2 YSLEER. After removal of 0 bases from V and 2 bases from J, the junction contained 6 bases not matched to a gene. The CDR3 here is CASSQDPGLAGSTDTQYF. Written as DNA, the CDR3 is TGCGCCAGCAGCCAAGATCCAGGACTAGCGGGGTCCACAGATACGCAGTATTTT.

The rearrangement uses TRBV19 and TRBJ1-1; weak D call: TRBD1 (6 bases). Germline V gene lookup returns CDR1 LNHDA and CDR2 SQIVND (reference sequence). The CDR3 is made up of 13 amino acids. V lost 9 bases to trimming and J lost 0 bases, with 11 bases between them. CDR3 residues: CASGTSMNTEAFF. CDR3 nucleotides: TGTGCCAGCGGGACATCCATGAACACTGAAGCTTTCTTT.

The J gene is TRBJ2-7, the V gene TRBV19, with 7 nucleotides matching TRBD1. CDR1 LNHDA and CDR2 SQIVND come from the germline V gene (reference sequence). Losses at the gene ends were 3 bases for V and 4 bases for J; bases not matched to a gene: 3. CDR3 length equals 13 residues. Here the CDR3 reads CASSINRGYEQYF. In DNA form, the CDR3 reads TGTGCCAGTAGTATTAACAGGGGATACGAGCAGTACTTC.

The chain is built from TRBV7-2 and TRBJ2-1, with D perhaps TRBD1 (6 bases). The CDR3 spans 15 residues. CDR1 and CDR2 from the germline V gene are SGHTA and FQGNSA. Trimming removed 5 bases from V and 3 bases from J, with 14 bases in between. CDR3 sequence reads: CASSRRTDYYNEQFF. In nucleotides, the CDR3 is TGTGCCAGCAGCCGCCGGACAGACTACTACAATGAGCAGTTCTTC.

V and J are TRBV19 and TRBJ2-6; D unclear. CDR1 is LNHDA and CDR2 is SQIVND in the germline V gene (reference sequence). CDR3 length: 16 residues. V lost 3 bases to trimming and J lost 2 bases, with 11 bases between them. DNA for the CDR3: TGTGCCAGTAGTATCTTTCGCACAACTGGGGCCAACGTCCTGACTTTC. Translating gives CASSIFRTTGANVLTF.

The gene calls are TRBV11-2 and TRBJ2-7; TRBD1 matches at 12 bases. The junction had 1 base not matched to a gene; V was cut back by 1 base and J by 6 bases. The CDR3 runs 14 residues. Germline lookup yields CDR1 SGHAT and CDR2 FQNNGV. Written as DNA, the CDR3 is TGTGCCAGCAGCTTAGTGGGACAGGGGGCCGAGCAGTACTTC. Translating gives CASSLVGQGAEQYF.

The rearrangement uses TRBV4-2 and TRBJ2-7, with unresolved D. Germline CDR1 is LGHNA and CDR2 is YNFKEQ. The CDR3 runs to 14 residues. The V gene lost 4 bases and the J gene lost 3 bases, with 13 bases spanning the gap. CDR3 region: CASSRAGQYYEQYF. Written as DNA, the CDR3 is TGTGCCAGCAGCCGTGCAGGTCAGTACTACGAGCAGTACTTC.

The chain joins TRBV7-3 to TRBJ1-6, with D perhaps TRBD1 (6 bases). The V end lost 0 bases, the J end lost 11 bases, and 14 bases lay between the germline ends. The CDR3 runs to 15 residues. Germline V gene sequence: CDR1 SGHTA, CDR2 FQGTGA. In nucleotides, the CDR3 is TGTGCCAGCAGCTTAACGGGGTACAGGGAAGCACCCCTCCACTTT. Translating it yields CASSLTGYREAPLHF.

The rearrangement uses TRBV9 and TRBJ1-1; unclear D gene. The CDR3 sequence is 13 residues long. The ends were cut back, 0 bases at V and 0 bases at J, with 3 bases in the middle. CDR1 is SGDLS, CDR2 YYNGEE, per germline. CDR3 in amino acids: CASSVDMNTEAFF. DNA of the CDR3: TGTGCCAGCAGCGTAGACATGAACACTGAAGCTTTCTTT.

The count of this clone is one. This sequence joins TRBV4-2 and TRBJ1-4; TRBD1 is a possible D gene (5 bases). V was pared by 0 bases and J by 0 bases, with 11 bases between. The germline gives CDR1 LGHNA, CDR2 YNFKEQ. The CDR3 is 17 residues long. The CDR3 coding sequence is TGTGCCAGCAGCCAAGAAGGGGTCGGTTCAACTAATGAAAAACTGTTTTTT. It yields the protein CASSQEGVGSTNEKLFF.

The chain is built from TRBV2 and TRBJ1-4; 7 bases fit TRBD1. Germline values: CDR1 SNHLY, CDR2 FYNNEI. V lost 4 bases and J lost 3; bases outside the gene matches: 2. CDR3 length: 14 amino acids. The chain's CDR3 is CASSVQGANEKLFF. The DNA of the CDR3 is TGTGCCAGCAGTGTCCAGGGGGCTAATGAAAAACTGTTTTTT. The variable domain in full, completed from reference TRBV2 and TRBJ1-4, reads EPEVTQTPSHQVTQMGQEVILRCVPISNHLYFYWYRQILGQKVEFLVSFYNNEISEKSEIFDDQFSVERPDGSNFTLKIRSTKLEDSAMYFCASSVQGANEKLFFGSGTQLSVL.

V gene TRBV11-2 combines with J gene TRBJ1-2; 7 bases are shared with TRBD1. The CDR3 sequence is 13 residues long. Losses at the gene ends were 5 bases for V and 3 bases for J; bases not matched to a gene: 3. Germline CDR1 is SGHAT and CDR2 is FQNNGV. The CDR3 DNA reads as TGTGCCAGCAGCACCGACAGGGACTATGGCTACACCTTC. It yields the protein CASSTDRDYGYTF.